This T cell receptor (beta chain) derives from a study of blood T cells in healthy people across ages. CDR3 length equals 15 residues. CDR1 and CDR2 (germline): LNHNV, YYDKDF (reference sequence). V dropped 2 bases and J dropped 1 base, with 11 bases sitting between them. Then a second PCR, running about 7 to 11 cycles, was carried out with a sample-barcoded 5' primer and a J-beta primer mix. TCRdb re-called the 5' RACE reads with MiXCR, one entry per CDR3 protein. This table has about 1.7 million distinct CDR3 sequences, 28% appearing once. The source material was blood. The chain links TRBV15 to TRBJ1-1; no clear D. The clonotype was recovered from a woman in her 30s in good health. Here the CDR3 DNA reads TGTGCCACCAGCAGAACACAAAGACAGAACACTGAAGCTTTCTTT. This gives the protein CATSRTQRQNTEAFF.